The 2 T cell receptor beta chains below come from one sample, sequenced in a study of PD-1 blockade in classical Hodgkin lymphoma. Clones were read by immunoSEQ multiplex PCR, and TCRdb kept only the in-frame ones, dropping some. The data show about 30,000 clones, approximately 80% seen once. Time point described: cycle 4 day 1 (C4D1), after 5 to 7 weeks of nivolumab. Each patient relapsed following autologous stem cell transplantation, and prior brentuximab vedotin exposure differed. The material was peripheral blood mononuclear cells (PBMCs), obtained before the fourth cycle of nivolumab. The receptors shown here come from a human donor with classical Hodgkin lymphoma.

The CDR3 region has the DNA TGTGCCAGTAGTTACAGGGACAGGTCCGTCTATGGCTACACCTTC. It encodes CASSYRDRSVYGYTF. The chain is built from TRBV19 and TRBJ1-2, with 8 bases lining up with TRBD1. The CDR3 covers 15 residues. Germline V gene lookup returns CDR1 LNHDA and CDR2 SQIVND (reference sequence). The V gene end was trimmed by 5 bases and the J gene end by 4 bases; junction bases not matched to a gene: 9.

The rearrangement links TRBV7-9 to TRBJ2-7; D remains ambiguous. Germline lookup yields CDR1 SEHNR and CDR2 FQNEAQ (reference sequence). The CDR3 spans 13 residues. Deletions cut 5 bases from V and 5 bases from J, with 13 bases between. The CDR3: CASSPDILDEQYF. The CDR3 DNA is TGTGCCAGCAGCCCCGACATTCTGGACGAGCAGTACTTC.